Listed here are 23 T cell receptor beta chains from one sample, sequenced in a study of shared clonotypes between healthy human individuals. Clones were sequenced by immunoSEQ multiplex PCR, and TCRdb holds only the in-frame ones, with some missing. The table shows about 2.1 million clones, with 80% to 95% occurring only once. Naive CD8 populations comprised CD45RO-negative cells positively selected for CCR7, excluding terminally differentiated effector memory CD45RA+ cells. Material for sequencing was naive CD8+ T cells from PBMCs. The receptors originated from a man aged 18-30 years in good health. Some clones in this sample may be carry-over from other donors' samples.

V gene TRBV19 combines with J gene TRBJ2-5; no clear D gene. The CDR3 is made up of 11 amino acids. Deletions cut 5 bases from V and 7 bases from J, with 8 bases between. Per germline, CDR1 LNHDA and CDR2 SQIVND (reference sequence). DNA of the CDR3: TGTGCCAGTAGTCTAGGGTGGACCCAGTACTTC. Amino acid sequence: CASSLGWTQYF.

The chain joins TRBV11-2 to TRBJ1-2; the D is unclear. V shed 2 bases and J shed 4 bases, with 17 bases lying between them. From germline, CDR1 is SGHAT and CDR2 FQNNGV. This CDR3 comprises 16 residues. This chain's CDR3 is CASSLSGGLDLYGYTF. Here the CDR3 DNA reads TGTGCCAGCAGCTTATCAGGCGGACTCGACCTCTATGGCTACACCTTC. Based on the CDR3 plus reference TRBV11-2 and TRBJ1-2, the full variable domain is EAGVAQSPRYKIIEKRQSVAFWCNPISGHATLYWYQQILGQGPKLLIQFQNNGVVDDSQLPKDRFSAERLKGVDSTLKIQPAKLEDSAVYLCASSLSGGLDLYGYTFGSGTRLTVV.

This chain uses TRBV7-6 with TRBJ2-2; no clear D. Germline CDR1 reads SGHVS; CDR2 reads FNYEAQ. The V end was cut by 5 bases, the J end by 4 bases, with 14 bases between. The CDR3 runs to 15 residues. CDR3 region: CASSPQFRSTGELFF. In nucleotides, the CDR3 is TGTGCCAGCAGCCCTCAGTTCCGGAGCACCGGGGAGCTGTTTTTT.

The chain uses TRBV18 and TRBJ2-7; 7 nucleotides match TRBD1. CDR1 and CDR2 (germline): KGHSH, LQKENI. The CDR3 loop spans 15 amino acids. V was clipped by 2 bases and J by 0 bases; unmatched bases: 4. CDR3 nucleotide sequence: TGTGCCAGCTCACCAGAGGGGGCCACCTCCTACGAGCAGTACTTC. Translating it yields CASSPEGATSYEQYF.

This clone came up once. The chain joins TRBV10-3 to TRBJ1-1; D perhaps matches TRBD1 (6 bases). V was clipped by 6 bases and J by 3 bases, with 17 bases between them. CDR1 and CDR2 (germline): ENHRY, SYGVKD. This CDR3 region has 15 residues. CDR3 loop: CAIRWGPRGDTEAFF. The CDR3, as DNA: TGTGCCATCAGGTGGGGGCCCCGGGGGGACACTGAAGCTTTCTTT.

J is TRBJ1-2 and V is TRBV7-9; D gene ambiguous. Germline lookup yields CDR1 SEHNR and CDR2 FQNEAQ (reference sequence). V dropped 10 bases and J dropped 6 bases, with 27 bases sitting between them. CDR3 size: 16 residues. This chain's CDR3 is CAIPKITMDGKNGYTF. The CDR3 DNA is TGTGCCATCCCGAAAATCACGATGGACGGGAAGAATGGCTACACCTTC.

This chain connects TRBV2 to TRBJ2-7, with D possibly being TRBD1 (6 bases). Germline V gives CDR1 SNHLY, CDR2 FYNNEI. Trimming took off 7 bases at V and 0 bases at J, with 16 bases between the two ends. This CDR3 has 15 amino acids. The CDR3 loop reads CASMRLRGSSYEQYF. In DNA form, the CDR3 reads TGTGCCAGCATGCGCCTAAGGGGGTCCTCCTACGAGCAGTACTTC. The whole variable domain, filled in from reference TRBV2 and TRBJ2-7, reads EPEVTQTPSHQVTQMGQEVILRCVPISNHLYFYWYRQILGQKVEFLVSFYNNEISEKSEIFDDQFSVERPDGSNFTLKIRSTKLEDSAMYFCASMRLRGSSYEQYFGPGTRLTVT.

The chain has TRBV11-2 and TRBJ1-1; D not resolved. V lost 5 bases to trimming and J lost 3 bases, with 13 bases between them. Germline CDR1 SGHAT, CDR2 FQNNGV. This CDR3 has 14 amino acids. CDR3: CASSPFLGDTEAFF. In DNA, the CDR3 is TGTGCCAGCAGCCCTTTTCTCGGGGACACTGAAGCTTTCTTT.

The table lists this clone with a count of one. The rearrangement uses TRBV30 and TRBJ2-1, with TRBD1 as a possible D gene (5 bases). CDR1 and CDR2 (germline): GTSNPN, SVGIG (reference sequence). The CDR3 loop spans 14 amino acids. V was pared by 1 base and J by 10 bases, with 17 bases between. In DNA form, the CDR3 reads TGTGCCTGGAGTGCGAGACAGCCGAAAGAGGAGCAGTTCTTC. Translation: CAWSARQPKEEQFF.

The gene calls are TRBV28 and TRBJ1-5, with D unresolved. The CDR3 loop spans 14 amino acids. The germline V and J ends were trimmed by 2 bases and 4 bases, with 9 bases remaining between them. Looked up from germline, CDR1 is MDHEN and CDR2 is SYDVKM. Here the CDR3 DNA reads TGTGCCAGCAGTTTAGCCGGGCGGAATCAGCCCCAGCATTTT. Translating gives CASSLAGRNQPQHF. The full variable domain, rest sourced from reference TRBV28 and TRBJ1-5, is DVKVTQSSRYLVKRTGEKVFLECVQDMDHENMFWYRQDPGLGLRLIYFSYDVKMKEKGDIPEGYSVSREKKERFSLILESASTNQTSMYLCASSLAGRNQPQHFGDGTRLSIL.

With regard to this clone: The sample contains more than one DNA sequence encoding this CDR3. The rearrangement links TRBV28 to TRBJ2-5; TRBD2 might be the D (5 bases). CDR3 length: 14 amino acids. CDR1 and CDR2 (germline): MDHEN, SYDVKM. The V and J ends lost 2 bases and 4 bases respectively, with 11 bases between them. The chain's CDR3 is CASSLGGEGETQYF. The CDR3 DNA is TGTGCCAGCAGTTTAGGCGGCGAGGGAGAGACCCAGTACTTC.

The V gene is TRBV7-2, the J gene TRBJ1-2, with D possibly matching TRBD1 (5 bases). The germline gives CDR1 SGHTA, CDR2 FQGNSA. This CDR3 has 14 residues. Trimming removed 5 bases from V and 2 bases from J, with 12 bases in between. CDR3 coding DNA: TGTGCCAGCAGCCCAGCGACAGCGAACTATGGCTACACCTTC. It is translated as CASSPATANYGYTF.

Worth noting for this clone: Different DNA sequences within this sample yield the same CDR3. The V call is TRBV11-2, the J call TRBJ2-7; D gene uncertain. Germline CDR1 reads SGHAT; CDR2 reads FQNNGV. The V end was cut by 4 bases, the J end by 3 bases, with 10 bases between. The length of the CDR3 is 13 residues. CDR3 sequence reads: CASSSRQDYEQYF. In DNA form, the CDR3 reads TGTGCCAGCAGCTCCAGGCAAGACTACGAGCAGTACTTC.

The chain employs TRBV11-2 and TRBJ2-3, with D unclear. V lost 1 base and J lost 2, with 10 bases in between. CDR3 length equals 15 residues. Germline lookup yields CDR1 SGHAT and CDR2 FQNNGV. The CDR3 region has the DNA TGTGCCAGCAGCTTAGTACGGGTTAACACAGATACGCAGTATTTT. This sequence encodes CASSLVRVNTDTQYF.

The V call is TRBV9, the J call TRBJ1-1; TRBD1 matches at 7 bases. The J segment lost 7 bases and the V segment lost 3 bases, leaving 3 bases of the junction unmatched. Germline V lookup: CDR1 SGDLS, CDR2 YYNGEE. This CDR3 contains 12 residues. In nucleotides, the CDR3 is TGTGCCAGCAGCGGGGGACAGCTTGAAGCTTTCTTT. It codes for CASSGGQLEAFF.

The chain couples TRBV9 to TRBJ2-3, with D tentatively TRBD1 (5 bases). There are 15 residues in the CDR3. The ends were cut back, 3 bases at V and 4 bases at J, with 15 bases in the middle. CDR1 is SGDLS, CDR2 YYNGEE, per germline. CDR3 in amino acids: CASSGGRAGADTQYF. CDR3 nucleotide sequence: TGTGCCAGCAGCGGGGGCCGGGCCGGCGCAGATACGCAGTATTTT.

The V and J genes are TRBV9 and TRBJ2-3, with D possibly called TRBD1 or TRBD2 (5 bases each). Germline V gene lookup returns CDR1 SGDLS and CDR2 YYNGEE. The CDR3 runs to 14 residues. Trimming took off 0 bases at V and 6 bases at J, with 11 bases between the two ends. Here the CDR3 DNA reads TGTGCCAGCAGCGTAGGGGGGAGTAAGGATACGCAGTATTTT. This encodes CASSVGGSKDTQYF.

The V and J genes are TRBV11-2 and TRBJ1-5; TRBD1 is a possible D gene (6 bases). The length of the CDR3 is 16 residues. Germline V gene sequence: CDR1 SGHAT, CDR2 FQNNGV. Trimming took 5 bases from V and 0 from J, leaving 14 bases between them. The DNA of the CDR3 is TGTGCCAGCAGCAAAGGGACAACCTTTAGCAATCAGCCCCAGCATTTT. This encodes CASSKGTTFSNQPQHF.

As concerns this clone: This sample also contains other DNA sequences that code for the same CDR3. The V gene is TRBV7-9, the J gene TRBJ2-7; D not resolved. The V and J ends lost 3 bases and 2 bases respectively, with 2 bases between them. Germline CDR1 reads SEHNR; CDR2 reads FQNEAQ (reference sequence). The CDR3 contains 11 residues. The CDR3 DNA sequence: TGTGCCAGCAGCTTTACCTACGAGCAGTACTTC. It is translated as CASSFTYEQYF.

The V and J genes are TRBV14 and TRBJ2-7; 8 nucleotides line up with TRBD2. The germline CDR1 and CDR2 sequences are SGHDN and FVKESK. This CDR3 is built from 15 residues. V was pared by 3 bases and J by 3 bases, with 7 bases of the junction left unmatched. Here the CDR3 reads CASSHLLAADYEQYF. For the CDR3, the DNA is TGTGCCAGCAGCCATTTACTAGCGGCAGACTACGAGCAGTACTTC.

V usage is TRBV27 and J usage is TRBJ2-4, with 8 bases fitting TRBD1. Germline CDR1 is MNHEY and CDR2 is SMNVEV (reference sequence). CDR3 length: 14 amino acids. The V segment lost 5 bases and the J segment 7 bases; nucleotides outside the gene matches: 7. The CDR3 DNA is TGTGCCAGCAGTCCCCTGGGACAGGTGAACATTCAGTACTTC. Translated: CASSPLGQVNIQYF.

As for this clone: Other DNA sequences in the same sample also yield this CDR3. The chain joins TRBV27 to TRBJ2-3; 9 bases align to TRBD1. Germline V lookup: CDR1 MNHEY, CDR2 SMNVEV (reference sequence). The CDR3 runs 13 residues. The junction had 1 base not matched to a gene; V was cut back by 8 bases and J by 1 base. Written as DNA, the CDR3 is TGTGCCAGCCGGGACAGGGGCACAGATACGCAGTATTTT. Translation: CASRDRGTDTQYF.

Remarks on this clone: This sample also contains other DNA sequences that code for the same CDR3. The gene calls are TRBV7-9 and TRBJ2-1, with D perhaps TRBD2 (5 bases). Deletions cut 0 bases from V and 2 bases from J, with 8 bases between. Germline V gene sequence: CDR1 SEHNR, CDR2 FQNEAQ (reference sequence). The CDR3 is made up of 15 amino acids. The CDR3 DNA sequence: TGTGCCAGCAGCTTAGCGTCGGGGACCTACAATGAGCAGTTCTTC. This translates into CASSLASGTYNEQFF.